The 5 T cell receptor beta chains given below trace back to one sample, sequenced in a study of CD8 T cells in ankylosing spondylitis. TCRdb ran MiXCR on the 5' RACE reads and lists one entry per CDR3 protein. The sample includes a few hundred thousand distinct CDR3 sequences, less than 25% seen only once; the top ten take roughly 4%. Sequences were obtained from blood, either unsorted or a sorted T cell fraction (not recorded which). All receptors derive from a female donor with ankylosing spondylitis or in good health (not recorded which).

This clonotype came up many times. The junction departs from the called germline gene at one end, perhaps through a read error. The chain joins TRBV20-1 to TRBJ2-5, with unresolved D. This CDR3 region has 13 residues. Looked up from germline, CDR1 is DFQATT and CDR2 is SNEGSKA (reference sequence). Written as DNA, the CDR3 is TGCAGTGCTAGACGTGATACCCAAGGGACCCAGTACTTC. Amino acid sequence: CSARRDTQGTQYF.

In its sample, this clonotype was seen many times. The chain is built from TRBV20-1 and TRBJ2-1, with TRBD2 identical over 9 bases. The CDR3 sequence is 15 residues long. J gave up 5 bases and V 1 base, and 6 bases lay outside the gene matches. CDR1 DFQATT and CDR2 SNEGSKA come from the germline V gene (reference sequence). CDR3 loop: CSARGASGIDNEQFF. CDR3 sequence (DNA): TGCAGTGCTAGAGGGGCTAGCGGGATAGACAATGAGCAGTTCTTC.

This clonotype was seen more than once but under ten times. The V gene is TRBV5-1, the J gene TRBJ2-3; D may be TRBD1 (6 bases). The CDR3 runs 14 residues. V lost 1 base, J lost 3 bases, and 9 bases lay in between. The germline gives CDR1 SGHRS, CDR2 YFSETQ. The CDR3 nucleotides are TGCGCCAGCAGCTTGAACCAGGGGACAGATACGCAGTATTTT. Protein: CASSLNQGTDTQYF.

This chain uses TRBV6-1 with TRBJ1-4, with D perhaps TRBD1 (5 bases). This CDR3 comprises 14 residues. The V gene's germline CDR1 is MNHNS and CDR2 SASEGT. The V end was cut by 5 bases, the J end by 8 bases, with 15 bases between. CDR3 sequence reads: CASSRGEVGEKLFF. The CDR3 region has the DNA TGTGCCAGCAGTCGGGGGGAGGTTGGCGAAAAACTGTTTTTT.

CDR3 loop: CASTQVGGCQPQHF. CDR3 bases: TGCGCCAGCACCCAGGTGGGAGGATGTCAGCCCCAGCATTTT. This rearrangement joins TRBV23-1 to TRBJ1-5; no firm D call. TRBV23-1 is noted as an ORF with a role that remains uncertain. V was cut by 7 bases and J by 6 bases, with 16 bases left in between. The CDR3 runs 14 residues.